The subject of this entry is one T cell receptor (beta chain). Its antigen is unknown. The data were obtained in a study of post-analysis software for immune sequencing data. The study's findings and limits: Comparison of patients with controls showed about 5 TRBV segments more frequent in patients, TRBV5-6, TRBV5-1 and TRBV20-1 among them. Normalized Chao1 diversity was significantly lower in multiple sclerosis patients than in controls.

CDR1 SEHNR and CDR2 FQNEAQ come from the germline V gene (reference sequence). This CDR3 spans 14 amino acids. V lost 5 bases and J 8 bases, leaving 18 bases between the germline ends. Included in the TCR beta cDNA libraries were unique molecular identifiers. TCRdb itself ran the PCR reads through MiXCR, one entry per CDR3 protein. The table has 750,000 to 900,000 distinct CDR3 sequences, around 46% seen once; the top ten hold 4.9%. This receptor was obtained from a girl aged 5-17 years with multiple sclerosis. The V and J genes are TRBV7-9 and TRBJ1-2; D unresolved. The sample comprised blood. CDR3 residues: CASSPSTTSHGYTF. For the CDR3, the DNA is TGTGCCAGCAGCCCCTCCACGACATCCCACGGCTACACCTTC. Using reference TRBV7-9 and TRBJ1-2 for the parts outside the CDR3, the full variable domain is DTGVSQNPRHKITKRGQNVTFRCDPISEHNRLYWYRQTLGQGPEFLTYFQNEAQLEKSRLLSDRFSAERPKGSFSTLEIQRTEQGDSAMYLCASSPSTTSHGYTFGSGTRLTVV.